What follows describes a single T cell receptor (beta chain). The antigen remains unidentified. This sample was included in a study of blood T cells in healthy people across ages. A second PCR of about 7 to 12 cycles used a sample-barcoded 5' primer and a J-beta primer mix. From the 5' RACE reads, TCRdb called clonotypes with MiXCR, one entry per CDR3 protein. The data show 1.5 million to 2 million distinct CDR3 sequences, around 48% seen once. Germline assignment: CDR1 SQVTM and CDR2 ANQGSEA. With 4 bases removed from V and 2 bases from J, the gap between germline ends came to 12 bases. The CDR3 spans 14 residues. Study-level points and caveats: PBMCs that were unsorted prevented a conclusive naive versus antigen-experienced comparison.

The TCR comes from a woman in her 40s in good health. What was sequenced was blood. The genes are TRBV29-1 and TRBJ2-1; D ambiguous. As DNA, the CDR3 is TGCAGCGTTGCCATAGAGCGCCCCTACAATGAGCAGTTCTTC. Amino acids: CSVAIERPYNEQFF.